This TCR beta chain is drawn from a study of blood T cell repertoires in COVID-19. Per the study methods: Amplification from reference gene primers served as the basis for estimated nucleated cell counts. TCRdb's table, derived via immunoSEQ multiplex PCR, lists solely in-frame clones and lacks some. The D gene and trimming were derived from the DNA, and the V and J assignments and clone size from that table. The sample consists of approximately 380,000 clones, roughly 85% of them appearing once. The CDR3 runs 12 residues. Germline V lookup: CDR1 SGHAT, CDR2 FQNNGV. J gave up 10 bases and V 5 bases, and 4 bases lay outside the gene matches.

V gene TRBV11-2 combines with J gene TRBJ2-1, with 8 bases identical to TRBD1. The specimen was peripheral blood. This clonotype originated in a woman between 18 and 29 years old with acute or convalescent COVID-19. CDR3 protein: CASSTDRGEQFF. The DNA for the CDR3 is TGTGCCAGCAGCACAGACAGGGGCGAGCAGTTCTTC.